Sequencing of this T cell receptor beta chain was carried out in a study of blood T cell repertoires in COVID-19 (dated by TCRdb to 2018 to 2020). Background on the whole study: The collaborator samples originated in the United States, Italy and Spain and spanned the acute and convalescent phases of COVID-19. The material from the prospective study consisted of cDNA or gDNA derived from T cells, B-cell-depleted T cells, or PBMCs. Subjects who had been exposed to COVID-19, were actively infected with it, or had recovered from it provided the deeply sampled blood TCRbeta repertoires that made up the dataset. A freely available public database, intended as a resource for researchers studying the immune response to SARS-CoV-2, is where the repertoires were released. The samples were drawn from two sources: the first 160 participants of the ongoing ImmuneRACE study, and approximately 1,300 subjects contributed by 6 global collaborators. A de-identified subject ID, COVID-19 status, age in years and sex were almost always included in the sample metadata. Where HLA class I and class II types were available, the types were taken from metadata supplied by the sample provider, not from assay-based typing.

Paper-wide results and their limitations: The quantity of clinical and demographic metadata differed by source and by participant and was supplied without curation.

A note on this clone: The clone's antigen remains unknown. Within one base of it there is no much larger clone, and no base qualities were kept.

Trimming accounts for 1 base at V and 7 bases at J, while the number of junction bases matched to no gene is 6. Taken from the germline V gene (reference sequence), the CDR1 and CDR2 loops are MNHEY and SMNVEV. Measured from the cysteine to the phenylalanine, the CDR3 is 16 residues long. Only the CDR3 region is kept as DNA, spanning 48 bases read in frame from base 1. TCRbeta CDR3 regions were amplified from genomic DNA using the immunoSEQ Assay, a bias-controlled multiplex PCR. As for the authors' bioinformatics: Within the assay, amplification of reference gene primers was used to estimate how many nucleated cells each sample contained. Sequence reads were collapsed and filtered to measure the absolute abundance of every unique TCRbeta CDR3 rearrangement. For each sample, productive Simpson clonality was calculated as the square root of Simpson's diversity index over productive rearrangements. TCRdb limited this immuneACCESS table to in-frame rearrangements with V and J called. A share of clones is missing; checked studies link under half to unresolved V genes, and the rest is unexplained. D and trimming were read from the DNA, whereas the V and J calls and clone size are those reported in that table. Across this sample there are 55,000 to 80,000 clones, with roughly 80% seen only once. The ten largest clones add up to 16% of the sample.

Whole blood was collected in K2EDTA tubes by collaborating institutions according to the institutions' own protocols. For TCRbeta analysis, collaborators shipped samples as frozen whole blood, isolated PBMCs, or DNA extracted from either of those sample types. The receptor's source is a man at least 80 years old with active COVID-19. The V and J genes are TRBV27 and TRBJ1-6; a stretch of 8 junction bases matches TRBD1. The sample consisted of peripheral blood. CDR3 sequence: CASSLFQGAGNSPLHF. The nucleotide sequence reads TGTGCCAGCAGTTTATTCCAGGGGGCCGGGAATTCACCCCTCCACTTT.